This T cell receptor (beta chain) was obtained from a study of cytomegalovirus exposure and HLA in healthy donors. On the study more broadly: Earlier sequencing of approximately 200 million T cells yielded 95 million to 120 million unique TCR beta sequences.

To note about this clone: A junction end diverges from the germline sequence, so it may reflect a read error.

Germline CDR1 and CDR2: SQVTM and ANQGSEA. This CDR3 is 13 amino acids long. This PCR relied on a set of 60 Vbeta primers and 13 Jbeta primers. Clones were sequenced by immunoSEQ multiplex PCR, and TCRdb holds only the in-frame ones, with some missing. The sample yields 130,000 or so clones, about four fifths seen once. The receptor was isolated from a woman younger than 30 in good health and CMV-seronegative. Sequencing input: PBMCs. This rearrangement joins TRBV29-1 to TRBJ1-1; D is ambiguous. CDR3 loop: CSVSRQMNPEAFF. The CDR3 DNA is TGCAGCGTTAGTAGACAAATGAACCCTGAAGCTTTCTTT.